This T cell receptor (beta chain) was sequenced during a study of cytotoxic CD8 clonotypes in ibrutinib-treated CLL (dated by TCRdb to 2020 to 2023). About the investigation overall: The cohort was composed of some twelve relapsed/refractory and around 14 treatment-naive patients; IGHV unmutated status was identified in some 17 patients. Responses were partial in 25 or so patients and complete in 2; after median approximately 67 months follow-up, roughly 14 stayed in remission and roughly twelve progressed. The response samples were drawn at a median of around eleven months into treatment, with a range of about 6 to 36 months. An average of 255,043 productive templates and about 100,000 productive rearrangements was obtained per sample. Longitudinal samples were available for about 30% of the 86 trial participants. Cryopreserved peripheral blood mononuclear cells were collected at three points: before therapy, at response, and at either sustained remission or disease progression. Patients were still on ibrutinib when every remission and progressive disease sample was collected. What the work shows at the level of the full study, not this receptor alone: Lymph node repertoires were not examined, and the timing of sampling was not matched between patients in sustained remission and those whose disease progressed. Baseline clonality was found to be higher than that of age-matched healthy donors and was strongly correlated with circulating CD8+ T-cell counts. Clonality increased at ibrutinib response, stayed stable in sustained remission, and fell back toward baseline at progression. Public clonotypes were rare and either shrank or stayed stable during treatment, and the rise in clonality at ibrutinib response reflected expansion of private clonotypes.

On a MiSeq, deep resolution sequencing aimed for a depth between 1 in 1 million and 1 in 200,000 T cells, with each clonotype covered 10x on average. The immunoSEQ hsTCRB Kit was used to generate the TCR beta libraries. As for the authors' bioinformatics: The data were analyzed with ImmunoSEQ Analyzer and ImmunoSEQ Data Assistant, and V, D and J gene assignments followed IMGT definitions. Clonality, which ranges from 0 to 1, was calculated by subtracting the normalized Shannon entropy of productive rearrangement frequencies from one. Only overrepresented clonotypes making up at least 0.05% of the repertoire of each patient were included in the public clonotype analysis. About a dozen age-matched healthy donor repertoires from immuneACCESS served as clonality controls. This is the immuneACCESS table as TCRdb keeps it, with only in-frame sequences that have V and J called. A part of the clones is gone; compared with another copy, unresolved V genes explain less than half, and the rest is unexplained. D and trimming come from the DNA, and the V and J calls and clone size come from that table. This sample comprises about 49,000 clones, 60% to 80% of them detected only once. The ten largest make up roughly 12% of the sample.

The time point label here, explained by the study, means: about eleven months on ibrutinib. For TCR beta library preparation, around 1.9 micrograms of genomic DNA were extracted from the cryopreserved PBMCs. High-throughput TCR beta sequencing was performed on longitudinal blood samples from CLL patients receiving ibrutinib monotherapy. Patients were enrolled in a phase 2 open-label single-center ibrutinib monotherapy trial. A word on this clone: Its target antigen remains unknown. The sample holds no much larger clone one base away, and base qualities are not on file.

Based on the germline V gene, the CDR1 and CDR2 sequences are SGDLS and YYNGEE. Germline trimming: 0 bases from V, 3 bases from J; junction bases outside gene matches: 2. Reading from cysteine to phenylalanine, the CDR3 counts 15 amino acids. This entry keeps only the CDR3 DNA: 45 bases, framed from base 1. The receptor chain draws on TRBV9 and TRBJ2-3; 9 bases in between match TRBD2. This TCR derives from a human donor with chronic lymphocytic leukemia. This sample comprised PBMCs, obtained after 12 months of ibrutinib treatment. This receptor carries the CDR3 CASSVGLAGTDTQYF. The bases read TGTGCCAGCAGCGTAGGTCTAGCGGGGACAGATACGCAGTATTTT.